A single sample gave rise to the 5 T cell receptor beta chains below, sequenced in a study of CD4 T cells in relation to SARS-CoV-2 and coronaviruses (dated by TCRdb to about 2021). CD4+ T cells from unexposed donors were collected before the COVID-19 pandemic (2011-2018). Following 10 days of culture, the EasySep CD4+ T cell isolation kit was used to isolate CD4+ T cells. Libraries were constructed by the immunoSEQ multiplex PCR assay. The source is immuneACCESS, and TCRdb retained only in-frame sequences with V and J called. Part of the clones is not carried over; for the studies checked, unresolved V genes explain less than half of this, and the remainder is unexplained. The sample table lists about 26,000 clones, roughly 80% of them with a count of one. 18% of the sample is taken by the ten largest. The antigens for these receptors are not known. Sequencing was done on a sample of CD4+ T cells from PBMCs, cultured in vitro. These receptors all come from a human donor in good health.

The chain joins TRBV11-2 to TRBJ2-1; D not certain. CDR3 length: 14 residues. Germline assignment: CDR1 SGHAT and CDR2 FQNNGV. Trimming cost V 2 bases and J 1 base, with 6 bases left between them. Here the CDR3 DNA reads TGTGCCAGCAGCTTATCATCGTCCTACAATGAGCAGTTCTTC. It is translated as CASSLSSSYNEQFF.

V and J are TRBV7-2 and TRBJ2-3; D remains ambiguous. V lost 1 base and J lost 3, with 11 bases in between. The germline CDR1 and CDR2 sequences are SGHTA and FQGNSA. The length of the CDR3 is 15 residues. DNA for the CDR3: TGTGCCAGCAGCTTAGGTCTTCCAGCGACAGATACGCAGTATTTT. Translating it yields CASSLGLPATDTQYF.

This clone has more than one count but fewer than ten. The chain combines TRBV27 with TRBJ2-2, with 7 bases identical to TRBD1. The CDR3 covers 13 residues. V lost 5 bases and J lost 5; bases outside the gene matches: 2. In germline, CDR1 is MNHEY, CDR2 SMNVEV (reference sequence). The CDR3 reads CASSIQGTGELFF. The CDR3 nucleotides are TGTGCCAGCAGTATACAGGGGACCGGGGAGCTGTTTTTT.

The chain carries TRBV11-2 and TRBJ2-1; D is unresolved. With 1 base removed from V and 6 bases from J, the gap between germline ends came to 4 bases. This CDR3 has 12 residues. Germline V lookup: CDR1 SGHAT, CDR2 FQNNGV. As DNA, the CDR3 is TGTGCCAGCAGCTTAGCGGGCAATGAGCAGTTCTTC. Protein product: CASSLAGNEQFF. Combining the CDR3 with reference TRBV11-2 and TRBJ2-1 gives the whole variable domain EAGVAQSPRYKIIEKRQSVAFWCNPISGHATLYWYQQILGQGPKLLIQFQNNGVVDDSQLPKDRFSAERLKGVDSTLKIQPAKLEDSAVYLCASSLAGNEQFFGPGTRLTVL.

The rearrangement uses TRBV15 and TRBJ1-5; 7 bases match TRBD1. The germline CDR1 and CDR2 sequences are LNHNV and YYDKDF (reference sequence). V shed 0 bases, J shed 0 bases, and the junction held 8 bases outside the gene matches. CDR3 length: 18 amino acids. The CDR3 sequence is CATSRDPGQVNSNQPQHF. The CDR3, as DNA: TGTGCCACCAGCAGAGATCCTGGACAGGTAAATAGCAATCAGCCCCAGCATTTT.